This T cell receptor beta chain appears in the sequencing data of a study of T cells in Graves' hyperthyroidism and ophthalmopathy. The study's findings and limits: From stable hyperthyroidism, ophthalmopathy was set apart by a 13 V-J model.

Amplified TCR beta CDR3 regions derived from RNA transcripts. A set of HTBI primers served as the primers for a first-round RT-PCR of the TCR CDR3. TCRdb re-analysed the multiplex PCR reads in MiXCR, keeping a single row per CDR3 protein. The sample holds about 59,000 distinct CDR3 sequences; about 53% are singletons and the top ten take roughly 3.4%. Note on this clonotype: The antigen is undetermined.

V dropped 3 bases and J dropped 3 bases, with 15 bases sitting between them. The CDR3 covers 15 residues. CDR1 and CDR2 (germline): SGDLS, YYNGEE. Investigators excluded patients with uncontrolled infection, other autoimmune disease, pregnancy or lactation. Clinical symptoms, serum thyroxine and TRAb, thyroid ultrasound and orbital computed tomography were used for the diagnoses. About 10 ml of fresh peripheral blood supplied the PBMCs. The TCR comes from a woman aged 55-69 years with Graves' ophthalmopathy. The genes are TRBV9 and TRBJ1-1; D perhaps matches TRBD1 (6 bases). Sequencing was done on a sample of blood. The CDR3: CASSEGVGLDTEAFF. CDR3 nucleotide sequence: TGTGCCAGCAGCGAGGGGGTCGGTTTGGACACTGAAGCTTTCTTT. Drawing the rest from reference TRBV9 and TRBJ1-1, the complete variable domain is DSGVTQTPKHLITATGQRVTLRCSPRSGDLSVYWYQQSLDQGLQFLIQYYNGEERAKGNILERFSAQQFPDLHSELNLSSLELGDSALYFCASSEGVGLDTEAFFGQGTRLTVV.